Listed below are T cell receptor beta chains from one sample, sequenced in a study of blood T cell repertoires in COVID-19. Produced via immunoSEQ multiplex PCR; TCRdb's table is partial and in-frame only. The table includes under 250,000 clones, roughly 80% detected once. Specimen: peripheral blood. The receptors originated from a woman in her 70s with acute or convalescent COVID-19. Each CDR3 is given with its conserved first and last residue.

TRBJ2-7	12	TRBV20-1	CSASRQDYEQYF
TRBJ2-7	15	TRBV18	CASTLEGPGAYEQYF
TRBJ2-2	17	TRBV11-3	CASSKGLAGEDTGELFF
TRBJ1-4	14	TRBV6-5	CASLRDRGNEKLFF
TRBJ1-5	15	TRBV9	CASSAGTGSNQPQHF
TRBJ2-1	12	TRBV19	CASRSSYNEQFF
TRBJ2-7	15	TRBV3-1/TRBV3-2	CASSQGHSSSYEQYF
TRBJ1-5	11	TRBV12-3/TRBV12-4	CASSGGGPQHF
TRBJ2-1	16	TRBV19	CASTIVSGVPLNEQFF
TRBJ2-5	14	TRBV5-4	CASSSRTAQETQYF
TRBJ1-6	16	TRBV6-1	CASSGAGGLGNSPLHF
TRBJ1-3	15	TRBV7-2	CASSSRSRDGNTIYF
TRBJ2-2	18	TRBV28	CASSPQPGTSKNTGELFF
TRBJ2-2	14	TRBV5-4	CASSSSGYTGELFF
TRBJ2-2	19	TRBV7-2	CASSQIKASGKPNTGELFF
TRBJ2-6	17	TRBV2	CASRGTGVLAGANVLTF
TRBJ2-7	12	TRBV12-1	CASGTSGGEQYF
TRBJ2-1	15	TRBV28	CASSLAGGPYNEQFF
TRBJ1-6	15	TRBV6-1	CASSEEGGVGSPLHF
TRBJ2-5	18	TRBV15	CATSRDRGSGSIQETQYF
TRBJ1-5	16	TRBV19	CASSIRAQEGEQPQHF
TRBJ2-1	14	TRBV7-3	CASSLAGPNNEQFF
TRBJ2-7	15	TRBV3-1/TRBV3-2	CASSHPSGRMNEQYF
TRBJ1-4	11	TRBV6-5	CASILNEKLFF
TRBJ1-5	14	TRBV7-9	CASSRQAGNQPQHF
TRBJ2-1	16	TRBV29-1	CSVVRSSSGSKNEQFF
TRBJ1-2	15	TRBV3-1/TRBV3-2	CASSQDPQGNYGYTF
TRBJ2-1	14	TRBV5-1	CASSLEITYNEQFF
TRBJ2-1	14	TRBV2	CASSDRTSVDEQFF
TRBJ2-3	15	TRBV6-5	CASSYSGQSTDTQYF
TRBJ2-6	17	TRBV18	CASSPGTGGSGANVLTF
TRBJ2-5	15	TRBV15	CATSRGRGREKTQYF
TRBJ2-1	16	TRBV4-1	CASSQGRLAGYNEQFF
TRBJ2-1	15	TRBV5-1	CASSLGTSGTYEQFF
TRBJ1-4	12	TRBV28	CASRAANEKLFF
TRBJ1-1	14	TRBV5-1	CASSSTGMNTEAFF
TRBJ1-3	15	TRBV28	CASSLGRGAGNTIYF
TRBJ1-3	15	TRBV6-5	CASSMGQGLGNTIYF
TRBJ2-7	15	TRBV3-1/TRBV3-2	CASSQVGLLSYEQYF
TRBJ2-7	14	TRBV6-5	CASSYSERSGEQYF
TRBJ2-7	15	TRBV10-1	CASSEPGTGVDEQYF
TRBJ1-4	14	TRBV7-2	CASSFNRGTEKLFF
TRBJ2-7	11	TRBV30	CAWSVNYEQYF
TRBJ1-2	15	TRBV2	CASSEARGEGYGYTF